The 4 T cell receptor beta chains listed next were all sequenced from one sample in a study of blood T cell repertoires in COVID-19. Profiled with immunoSEQ multiplex PCR; TCRdb holds only in-frame clones, not every one. Among about 440,000 clones listed, about 89% were seen once. Sequenced: peripheral blood. These receptors originate from a woman in her twenties or thirties with acute or convalescent COVID-19.

The chain uses TRBV5-1 and TRBJ2-2; possibly TRBD1 for D (5 bases). CDR1 is SGHRS and CDR2 is YFSETQ in the germline V gene. CDR3 length: 16 amino acids. V was cut by 4 bases and J by 1 base, with 14 bases left in between. The CDR3: CASSPPGFLNTGELFF. The CDR3 DNA sequence: TGCGCCAGCAGCCCCCCAGGGTTTTTGAACACCGGGGAGCTGTTTTTT.

The chain combines TRBV19 with TRBJ1-2, with 8 nucleotides matching TRBD1. The CDR3 contains 12 residues. From germline, CDR1 is LNHDA and CDR2 SQIVND (reference sequence). Losses at the gene ends were 6 bases for V and 4 bases for J; bases not matched to a gene: 1. In DNA form, the CDR3 reads TGTGCCAGTAGCGGGACAGGCTATGGCTACACCTTC. Its protein product is CASSGTGYGYTF.

The rearrangement links TRBV5-4 to TRBJ1-2; 7 bases align to TRBD1. From germline, CDR1 is SGHNT and CDR2 YYREEE (reference sequence). Trimming cost V 3 bases and J 2 bases; bases outside gene matches: 10. The CDR3 consists of 16 residues. CDR3 region: CASSSPPGQVNYGYTF. The CDR3 region has the DNA TGTGCCAGCAGCTCCCCCCCCGGACAGGTCAACTATGGCTACACCTTC.

The chain combines TRBV28 with TRBJ1-6; D gene uncertain. Deletions cut 3 bases from V and 7 bases from J, with 7 bases between. The germline V gene encodes CDR1 MDHEN and CDR2 SYDVKM. This CDR3 is 13 amino acids long. This CDR3 is CASSFRGNSPLHF. DNA for the CDR3: TGTGCCAGCAGTTTCCGCGGAAATTCACCCCTCCACTTT.